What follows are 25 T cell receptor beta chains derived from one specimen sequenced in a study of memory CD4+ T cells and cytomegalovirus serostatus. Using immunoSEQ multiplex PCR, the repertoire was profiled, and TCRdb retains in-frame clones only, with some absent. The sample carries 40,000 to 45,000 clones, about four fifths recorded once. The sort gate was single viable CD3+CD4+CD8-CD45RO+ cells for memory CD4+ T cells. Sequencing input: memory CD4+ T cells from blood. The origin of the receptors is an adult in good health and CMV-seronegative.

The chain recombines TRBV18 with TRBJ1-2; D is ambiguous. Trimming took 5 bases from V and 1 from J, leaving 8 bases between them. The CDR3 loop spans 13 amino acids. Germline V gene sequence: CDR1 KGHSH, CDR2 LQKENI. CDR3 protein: CASSMDFNYGYTF. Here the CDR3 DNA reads TGTGCCAGCTCAATGGACTTTAACTATGGCTACACCTTC.

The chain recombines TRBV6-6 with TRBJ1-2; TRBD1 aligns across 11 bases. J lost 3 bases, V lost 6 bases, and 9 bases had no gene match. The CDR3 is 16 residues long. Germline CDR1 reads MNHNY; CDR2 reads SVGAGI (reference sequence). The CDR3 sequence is CASSRRDRGRDYGYTF. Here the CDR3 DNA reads TGTGCCAGCAGCCGGCGGGACAGGGGGAGGGACTATGGCTACACCTTC.

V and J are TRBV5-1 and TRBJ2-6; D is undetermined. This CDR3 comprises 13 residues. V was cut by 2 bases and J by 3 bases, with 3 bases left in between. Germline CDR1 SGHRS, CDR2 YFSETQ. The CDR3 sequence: CASSFFGANVLTF. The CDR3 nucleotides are TGCGCCAGCAGCTTTTTTGGGGCCAACGTCCTGACTTTC.

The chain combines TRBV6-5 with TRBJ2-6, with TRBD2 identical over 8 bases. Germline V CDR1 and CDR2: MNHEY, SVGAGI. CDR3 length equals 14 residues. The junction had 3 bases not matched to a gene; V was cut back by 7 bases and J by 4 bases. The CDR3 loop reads CASTRGGGANVLTF. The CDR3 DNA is TGTGCCAGCACCCGGGGGGGCGGGGCCAACGTCCTGACTTTC.

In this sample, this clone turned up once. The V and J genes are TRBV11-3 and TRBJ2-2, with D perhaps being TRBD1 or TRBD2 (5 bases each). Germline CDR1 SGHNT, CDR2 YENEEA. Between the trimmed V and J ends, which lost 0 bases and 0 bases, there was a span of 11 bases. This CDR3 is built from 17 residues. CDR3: CASSLEWGPTNTGELFF. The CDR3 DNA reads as TGTGCCAGCAGCTTAGAGTGGGGACCAACGAACACCGGGGAGCTGTTTTTT. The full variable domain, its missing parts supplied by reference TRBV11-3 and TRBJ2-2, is EAGVVQSPRYKIIEKKQPVAFWCNPISGHNTLYWYLQNLGQGPELLIRYENEEAVDDSQLPKDRFSAERLKGVDSTLKIQPAELGDSAVYLCASSLEWGPTNTGELFFGEGSRLTVL.

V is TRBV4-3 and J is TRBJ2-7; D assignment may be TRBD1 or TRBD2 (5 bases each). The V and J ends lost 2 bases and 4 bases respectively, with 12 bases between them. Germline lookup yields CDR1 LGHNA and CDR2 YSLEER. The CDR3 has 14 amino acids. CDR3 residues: CASSQQTGLYEQYF. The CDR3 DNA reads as TGCGCCAGCAGCCAACAAACGGGGCTATACGAGCAGTACTTC.

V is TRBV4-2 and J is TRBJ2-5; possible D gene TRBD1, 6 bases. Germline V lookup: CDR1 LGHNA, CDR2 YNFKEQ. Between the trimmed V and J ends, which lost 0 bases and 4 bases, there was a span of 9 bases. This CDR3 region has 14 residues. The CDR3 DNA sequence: TGTGCCAGCAGCCAAGACCTCAGGGGAGAGACCCAGTACTTC. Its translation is CASSQDLRGETQYF.

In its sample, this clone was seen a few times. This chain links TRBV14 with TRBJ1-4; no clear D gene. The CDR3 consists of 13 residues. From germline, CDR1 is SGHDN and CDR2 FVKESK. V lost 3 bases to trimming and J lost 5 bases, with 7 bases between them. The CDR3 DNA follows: TGTGCCAGCAGCCATCGACCGAATGAAAAACTGTTTTTT. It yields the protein CASSHRPNEKLFF.

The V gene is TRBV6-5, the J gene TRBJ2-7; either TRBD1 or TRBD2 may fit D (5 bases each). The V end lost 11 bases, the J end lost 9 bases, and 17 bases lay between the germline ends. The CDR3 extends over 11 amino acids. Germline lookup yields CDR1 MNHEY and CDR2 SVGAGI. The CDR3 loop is CAADAGSVQYF. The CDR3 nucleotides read TGTGCCGCAGATGCAGGGAGCGTGCAGTACTTC.

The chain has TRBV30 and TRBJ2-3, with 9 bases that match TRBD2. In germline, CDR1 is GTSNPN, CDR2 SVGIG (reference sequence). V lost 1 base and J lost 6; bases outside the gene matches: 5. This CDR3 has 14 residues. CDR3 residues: CAWSETSGGDTQYF. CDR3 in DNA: TGTGCCTGGAGTGAGACTAGCGGAGGGGATACGCAGTATTTT.

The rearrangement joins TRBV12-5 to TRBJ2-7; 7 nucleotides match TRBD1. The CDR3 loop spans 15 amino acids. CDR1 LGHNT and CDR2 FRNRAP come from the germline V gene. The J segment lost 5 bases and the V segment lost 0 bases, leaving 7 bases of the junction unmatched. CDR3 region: CASGLVQGGLNEQYF. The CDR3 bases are TGTGCTAGTGGTTTGGTACAAGGGGGCCTTAACGAGCAGTACTTC.

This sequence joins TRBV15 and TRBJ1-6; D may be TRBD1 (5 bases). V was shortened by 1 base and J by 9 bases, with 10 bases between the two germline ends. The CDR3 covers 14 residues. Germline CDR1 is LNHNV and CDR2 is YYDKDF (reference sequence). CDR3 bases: TGTGCCACCAGCAGAGGGGCCGGGGGTTCACCCCTCCACTTT. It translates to CATSRGAGGSPLHF.

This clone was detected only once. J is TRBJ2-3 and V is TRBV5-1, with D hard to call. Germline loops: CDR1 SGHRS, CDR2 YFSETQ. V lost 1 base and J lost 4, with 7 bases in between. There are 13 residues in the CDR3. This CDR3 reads CASSLRTPDTQYF. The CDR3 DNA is TGCGCCAGCAGCTTGAGGACGCCAGATACGCAGTATTTT.

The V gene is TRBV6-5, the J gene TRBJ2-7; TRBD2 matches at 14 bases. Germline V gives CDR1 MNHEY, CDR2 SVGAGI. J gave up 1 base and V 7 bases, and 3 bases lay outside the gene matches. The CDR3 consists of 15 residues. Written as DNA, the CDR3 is TGTGCCAGCACCCGGACTAGCGGGGGGTCCTACGAGCAGTACTTC. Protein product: CASTRTSGGSYEQYF.

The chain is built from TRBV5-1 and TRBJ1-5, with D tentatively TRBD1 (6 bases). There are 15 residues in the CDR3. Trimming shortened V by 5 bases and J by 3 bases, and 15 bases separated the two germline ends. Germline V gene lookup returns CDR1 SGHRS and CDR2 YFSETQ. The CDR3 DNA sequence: TGCGCCAGCAGTTGGTCCGGGACACCCAATCAGCCCCAGCATTTT. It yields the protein CASSWSGTPNQPQHF.

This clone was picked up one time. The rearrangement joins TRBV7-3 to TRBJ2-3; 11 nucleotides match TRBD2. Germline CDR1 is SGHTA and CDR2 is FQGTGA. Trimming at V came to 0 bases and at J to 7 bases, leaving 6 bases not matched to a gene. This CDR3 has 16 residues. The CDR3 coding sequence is TGTGCCAGCAGCTTAACTAGCGGGGGGGTCCGAAATACGCAGTATTTT. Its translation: CASSLTSGGVRNTQYF.

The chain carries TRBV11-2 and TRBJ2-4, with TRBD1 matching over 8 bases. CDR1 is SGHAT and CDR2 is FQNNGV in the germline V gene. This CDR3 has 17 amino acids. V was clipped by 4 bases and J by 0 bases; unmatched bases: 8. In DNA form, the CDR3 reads TGTGCCAGCAGCTCCCTCAGGGGGCCCTTAGCCAAAAACATTCAGTACTTC. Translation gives CASSSLRGPLAKNIQYF.

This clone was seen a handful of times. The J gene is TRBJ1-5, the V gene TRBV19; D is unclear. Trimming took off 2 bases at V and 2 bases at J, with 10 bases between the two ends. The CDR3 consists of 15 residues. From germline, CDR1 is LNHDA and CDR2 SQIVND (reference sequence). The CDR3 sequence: CASSITRRGNQPQHF. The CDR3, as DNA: TGTGCCAGTAGTATAACGCGGCGCGGCAATCAGCCCCAGCATTTT.

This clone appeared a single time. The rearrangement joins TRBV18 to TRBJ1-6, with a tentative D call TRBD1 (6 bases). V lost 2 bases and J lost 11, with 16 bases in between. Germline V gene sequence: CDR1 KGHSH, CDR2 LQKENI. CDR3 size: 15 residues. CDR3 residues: CASSPSDSRHAPLHF. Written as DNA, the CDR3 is TGTGCCAGCTCACCATCGGACAGTCGTCATGCACCCCTCCACTTT.

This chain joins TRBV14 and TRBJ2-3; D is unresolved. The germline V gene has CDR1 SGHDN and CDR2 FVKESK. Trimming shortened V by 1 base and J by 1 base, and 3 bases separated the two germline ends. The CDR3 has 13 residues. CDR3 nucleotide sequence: TGTGCCAGCAGCCAAGCCCGCACAGATACGCAGTATTTT. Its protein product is CASSQARTDTQYF.

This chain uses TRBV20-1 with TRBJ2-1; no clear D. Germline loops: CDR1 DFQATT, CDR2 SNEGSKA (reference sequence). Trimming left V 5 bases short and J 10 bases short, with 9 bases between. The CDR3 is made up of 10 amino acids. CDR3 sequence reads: CSAVRREQFF. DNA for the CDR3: TGCAGTGCTGTCCGTCGCGAGCAGTTCTTC.

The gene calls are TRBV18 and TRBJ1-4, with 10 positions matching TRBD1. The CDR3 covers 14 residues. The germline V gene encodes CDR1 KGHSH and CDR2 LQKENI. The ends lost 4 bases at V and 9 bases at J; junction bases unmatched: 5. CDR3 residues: CASSLGTGVQKLFF. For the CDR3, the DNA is TGTGCCAGCTCACTCGGGACAGGGGTGCAAAAACTGTTTTTT. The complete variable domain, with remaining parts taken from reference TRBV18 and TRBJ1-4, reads NAGVMQNPRHLVRRRGQEARLRCSPMKGHSHVYWYRQLPEEGLKFMVYLQKENIIDESGMPKERFSAEFPKEGPSILRIQQVVRGDSAAYFCASSLGTGVQKLFFGSGTQLSVL.

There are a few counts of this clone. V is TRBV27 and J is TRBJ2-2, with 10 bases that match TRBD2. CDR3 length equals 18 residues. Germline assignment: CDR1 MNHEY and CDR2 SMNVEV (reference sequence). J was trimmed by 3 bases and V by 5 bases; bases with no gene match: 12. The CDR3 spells CASSLLSGGTKDTGELFF. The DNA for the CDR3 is TGTGCCAGCAGTCTGCTTAGCGGGGGGACTAAGGACACCGGGGAGCTGTTTTTT.

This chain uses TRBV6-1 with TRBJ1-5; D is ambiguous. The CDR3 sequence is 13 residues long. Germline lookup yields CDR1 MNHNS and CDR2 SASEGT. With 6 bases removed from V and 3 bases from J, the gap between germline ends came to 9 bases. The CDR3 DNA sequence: TGTGCCAGCAGGGAACAGCTCAATCAGCCCCAGCATTTT. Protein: CASREQLNQPQHF.

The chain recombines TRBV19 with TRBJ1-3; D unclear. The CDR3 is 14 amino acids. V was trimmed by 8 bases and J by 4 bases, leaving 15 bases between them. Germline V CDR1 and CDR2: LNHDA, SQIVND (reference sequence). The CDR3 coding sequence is TGTGCCAGTCCTGTTCCGGGGAAAGGAAACACCATATATTTT. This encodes CASPVPGKGNTIYF.